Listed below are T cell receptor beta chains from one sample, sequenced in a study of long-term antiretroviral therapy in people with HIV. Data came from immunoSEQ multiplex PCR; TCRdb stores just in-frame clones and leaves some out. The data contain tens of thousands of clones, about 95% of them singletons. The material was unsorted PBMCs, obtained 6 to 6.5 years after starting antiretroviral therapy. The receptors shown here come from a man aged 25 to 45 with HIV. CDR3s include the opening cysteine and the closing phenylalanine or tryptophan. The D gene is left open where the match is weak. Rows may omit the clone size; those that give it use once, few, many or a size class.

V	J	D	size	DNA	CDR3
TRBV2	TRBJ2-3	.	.	TGTGCCAGCAGTGATGGGCTCCAAACAGATACGCAGTATTTT	CASSDGLQTDTQYF
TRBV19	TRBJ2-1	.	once	TGTGCCAGTAGTAACTCCGGACCCCCAGGCCACAATGAGCAGTTCTTC	CASSNSGPPGHNEQFF
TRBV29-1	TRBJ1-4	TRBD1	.	TGCAGCGTCGGAAACAGGGGGCGGGGTGAAAAACTGTTTTTT	CSVGNRGRGEKLFF
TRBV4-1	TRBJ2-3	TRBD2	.	TGCGCCAGCGCGCGACTAGCGGGAGTCCGGGATACGCAGTATTTT	CASARLAGVRDTQYF
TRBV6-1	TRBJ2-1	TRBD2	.	TGTGCCAGCAGTGAAGGGGCGGGGGACTACAATGAGCAGTTCTTC	CASSEGAGDYNEQFF
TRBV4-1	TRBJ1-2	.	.	TGCGCCAGCAGCCATTTAGGGGATGGCTACACCTTC	CASSHLGDGYTF
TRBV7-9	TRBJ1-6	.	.	TGTGCCAGCACAGCAGGCGGGGTTGGTTCACCCCTCCACTTT	CASTAGGVGSPLHF
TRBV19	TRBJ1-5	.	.	TGTGCCAGCCGGAGAGAGTTAAGCTATAGCAATCAGCCCCAGCATTTT	CASRRELSYSNQPQHF
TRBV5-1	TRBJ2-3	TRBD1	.	TGCGCCAGCAGCTCGGGGACAGGTAGCACAGATACGCAGTATTTT	CASSSGTGSTDTQYF
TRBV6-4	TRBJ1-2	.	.	TGTGCCAGCAGTGAGATGAGCAGCGCATCCACCTACACCTTC	CASSEMSSASTYTF
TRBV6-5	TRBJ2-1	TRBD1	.	TGTGCCAGCAGTCGCCGGGACAGTCCCTACAATGAGCAGTTCTTC	CASSRRDSPYNEQFF
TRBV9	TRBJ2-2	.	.	TGTGCCAGCAGCGTAGGGGCAGGGGCGTCCGGGGAGCTGTTTTTT	CASSVGAGASGELFF
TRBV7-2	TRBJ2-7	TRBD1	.	TGTGCCAGCAGCTTAACCTCGGGACAGGGGGGCTACGAGCAGTACTTC	CASSLTSGQGGYEQYF
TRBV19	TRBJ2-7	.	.	TGTGCCAGTAGTAGCGGACAGTCCTACGAGCAGTACTTC	CASSSGQSYEQYF
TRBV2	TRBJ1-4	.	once	TGTGCCAGCAGCAACCCACGGGGGACTGGTGAAAAACTGTTTTTT	CASSNPRGTGEKLFF